The source of this T cell receptor (beta chain) is a study of cytomegalovirus exposure and HLA in healthy donors. CDR3 length equals 13 residues. CDR1 and CDR2 (germline): SGHRS, YFSETQ. V lost 7 bases and J lost 1, with 8 bases in between. Researchers ran the PCR with 60 Vbeta and 13 Jbeta primers. Profiling relied on immunoSEQ multiplex PCR, and the TCRdb table lists in-frame clones only, not all of them. The data contain about 200,000 clones, around four fifths of them seen just once; the ten biggest clones take up approximately 1.7%. The V call is TRBV5-1, the J call TRBJ2-2, with D perhaps TRBD1 (6 bases). Sample: PBMCs. This TCR derives from a man aged 35 to 55 in good health and CMV-seropositive. This CDR3 reads CASSGQNTGELFF. DNA of the CDR3: TGCGCCAGCTCGGGACAGAACACCGGGGAGCTGTTTTTT.